Each of the 22 T cell receptor beta chains below was sequenced from the same sample in a study of T cells in Graves' hyperthyroidism and ophthalmopathy. Authors of the study amplified TCR beta CDR3 regions from RNA transcripts. The HTBI primer set drove a first-round RT-PCR of the TCR CDR3. TCRdb analysed the multiplex PCR reads with MiXCR anew, one entry per CDR3 protein. The sample lists around 200,000 distinct CDR3 sequences, 15% to 20% seen once, with 29% in the top ten. The sequencing sample was made of blood. The receptors derive from a woman between 50 and 59 years old with Graves' hyperthyroidism.

The CDR3 spells CASSQEVARVGGEAFF. CDR3 in DNA: TGTGCCAGCAGCCAAGAGGTGGCCAGGGTCGGGGGTGAAGCTTTCTTT. This rearrangement joins TRBV14 to TRBJ1-1; the D gene is possibly TRBD1 (5 bases). V lost 0 bases and J lost 7, with 18 bases in between. Germline assignment: CDR1 SGHDN and CDR2 FVKESK. CDR3 length equals 16 residues.

This clonotype occurred many times. V usage is TRBV5-1 and J usage is TRBJ1-2; 11 bases line up with TRBD1. The CDR3 runs 16 residues. The V and J ends lost 5 bases and 2 bases, in that order; junction bases with no gene match: 8. Germline values: CDR1 SGHRS, CDR2 YFSETQ. The CDR3 here is CASRMTGTGGNYGYTF. DNA of the CDR3: TGCGCCAGCAGGATGACCGGGACAGGGGGGAACTATGGCTACACCTTC.

This clonotype was picked up many times. The chain uses TRBV27 and TRBJ1-1; weak D call: TRBD1 (5 bases). V was clipped by 3 bases and J by 6 bases, with 14 bases between them. The CDR3 has 14 residues. Germline V lookup: CDR1 MNHEY, CDR2 SMNVEV (reference sequence). DNA of the CDR3: TGTGCCAGCAGTTTTGCAGGGAATGGGGCTGAAGCTTTCTTT. Residues: CASSFAGNGAEAFF.

This clonotype was counted many times. This chain joins TRBV2 and TRBJ1-2; maybe TRBD1 (6 bases). With 4 bases removed from V and 7 bases from J, the gap between germline ends came to 13 bases. The germline gives CDR1 SNHLY, CDR2 FYNNEI. This CDR3 spans 13 amino acids. The CDR3 loop is CASSVEQGIGYTF. The CDR3 DNA is TGTGCCAGCAGTGTTGAACAGGGAATTGGCTACACCTTC.

This clonotype was counted at least ten times. The chain combines TRBV6-1 with TRBJ1-6; TRBD1 matches 8 bases. V trimming: 2 bases; J trimming: 0 bases; junction bases outside the gene matches: 3. This CDR3 contains 17 residues. Germline-derived CDR1 and CDR2 are MNHNS and SASEGT. As DNA, the CDR3 is TGTGCCAGCAGTGAACAGGGGGCTAGCTCCTATAATTCACCCCTCCACTTT. Amino acids: CASSEQGASSYNSPLHF.

This clonotype was seen many times. The chain employs TRBV7-9 and TRBJ1-4; TRBD1 might be the D (6 bases). The germline gives CDR1 SEHNR, CDR2 FQNEAQ (reference sequence). V was clipped by 5 bases and J by 8 bases, with 15 bases between them. The CDR3 has 14 amino acids. The chain's CDR3 is CASSQRGQGEKLFF. In DNA form, the CDR3 reads TGTGCCAGCAGCCAAAGGGGCCAGGGGGAAAAACTGTTTTTT.

The rearrangement links TRBV14 to TRBJ1-2; D gene unclear. Looked up from germline, CDR1 is SGHDN and CDR2 is FVKESK. Trimming stripped 0 bases from V and 8 bases from J, with 10 bases between. CDR3 length equals 13 residues. CDR3 DNA: TGTGCCAGCAGCCAAGACGAGGGTTTCGGCTACACCTTC. Translated, it gives CASSQDEGFGYTF.

This clonotype was seen repeatedly, ten times or more. This chain connects TRBV7-2 to TRBJ2-3, with D possibly TRBD2 on 6 matching bases. The CDR3 runs to 15 residues. Trimming pared 6 bases from V and 6 bases from J, leaving 19 bases between. Germline CDR1 reads SGHTA; CDR2 reads FQGNSA. Here the CDR3 DNA reads TGTGCCAGCAGTCAGGGACTGTCCCAGAGGGATACGCAGTATTTT. As protein: CASSQGLSQRDTQYF.

The CDR3 protein is CASSRISLTGEETYGYTF. CDR3 nucleotides: TGTGCCAGCAGCCGGATCTCCCTGACAGGAGAAGAGACCTATGGCTACACCTTC. The J gene is TRBJ1-2, the V gene TRBV13, with a tentative D call TRBD1 (6 bases). In germline, CDR1 is PRHDT, CDR2 FYEKMQ (reference sequence). The CDR3 has 18 amino acids. Trimming left V 5 bases short and J 4 bases short, with 26 bases between.

The sample holds many counts of this clonotype. The V and J genes are TRBV5-1 and TRBJ2-4, with a weak D call TRBD1 (6 bases). The CDR3 is 18 residues long. Germline assignment: CDR1 SGHRS and CDR2 YFSETQ. Trimming stripped 0 bases from V and 4 bases from J, with 20 bases between. CDR3 protein: CASSLGGRSPQGKNIQYF. For the CDR3, the DNA is TGCGCCAGCAGCTTGGGGGGACGTTCGCCCCAGGGGAAAAACATTCAGTACTTC.

In its sample, this clonotype was seen many times. This rearrangement joins TRBV20-1 to TRBJ1-1; unclear D gene. This CDR3 has 13 amino acids. Between the trimmed V and J ends, which lost 4 bases and 1 base, there was a span of 10 bases. Germline CDR1 DFQATT, CDR2 SNEGSKA (reference sequence). CDR3 residues: CSAIHTTNTEAFF. In nucleotides, the CDR3 is TGCAGTGCTATACATACGACGAACACTGAAGCTTTCTTT.

This clonotype was counted ten times or more. The chain couples TRBV6-1 to TRBJ2-5; 8 nucleotides match TRBD1. The CDR3 is 15 residues long. The germline gives CDR1 MNHNS, CDR2 SASEGT. Trimming took 6 bases from V and 5 from J; bases not matched to a gene: 11. The CDR3 region is CASSGNSGGSETQYF. The CDR3 coding sequence is TGTGCCAGCAGCGGAAATTCAGGGGGCTCGGAGACCCAGTACTTC.

The table lists this clonotype with many counts. The genes are TRBV5-1 and TRBJ1-6; 7 bases map to TRBD1. J was trimmed by 0 bases and V by 4 bases; bases with no gene match: 7. CDR1 SGHRS and CDR2 YFSETQ come from the germline V gene. The CDR3 is 17 amino acids. In DNA, the CDR3 is TGCGCCAGCAGCCCCACAGGGGAGAGCTCCTATAATTCACCCCTCCACTTT. Protein product: CASSPTGESSYNSPLHF.

This clonotype showed up many times. The chain links TRBV3-1 to TRBJ2-1, with D possibly matching TRBD2 (5 bases). CDR3 length: 16 residues. From germline, CDR1 is LGHDT and CDR2 YNNKEL (reference sequence). V was shortened by 11 bases and J by 7 bases, with 27 bases between the two germline ends. The CDR3 nucleotides are TGTGCCTGCGCCCGAGGGCGGGTCCTAACAACTAATGAGCAGTTCTTC. Translated, it gives CACARGRVLTTNEQFF.

The chain is built from TRBV6-5 and TRBJ2-5; TRBD1 is a possible D gene (6 bases). From germline, CDR1 is MNHEY and CDR2 SVGAGI. The CDR3 sequence is 14 residues long. Trimming took 2 bases from V and 5 from J, leaving 12 bases between them. CDR3 amino acids: CASSYLGQGETQYF. CDR3 bases: TGTGCCAGCAGTTACCTGGGGCAGGGGGAGACCCAGTACTTC.

There are many counts of this clonotype. The gene calls are TRBV7-2 and TRBJ1-2, with D possibly matching TRBD1 (5 bases). This CDR3 region has 13 residues. Germline V gene sequence: CDR1 SGHTA, CDR2 FQGNSA. Trimming removed 5 bases from V and 7 bases from J, with 14 bases in between. DNA for the CDR3: TGTGCCAGCAGCCCTGGGGGGGTACCTGGCTACACCTTC. Residues: CASSPGGVPGYTF.

The chain recombines TRBV4-3 with TRBJ1-3; perhaps TRBD1 as D (6 bases). Germline V gene lookup returns CDR1 LGHNA and CDR2 YSLEER. The CDR3 is made up of 15 amino acids. V lost 4 bases to trimming and J lost 2 bases, with 12 bases between them. The CDR3 DNA reads TGCGCCAGCAGCCTGTCCGGGACAACTGGAAACACCATATATTTT. It translates to CASSLSGTTGNTIYF.

This clonotype was counted between two and nine times. In DNA, the CDR3 is TGTGCCTGGAATAGGGAGGGTTACGAGCAGTACTTC. The encoded protein is CAWNREGYEQYF. The chain recombines TRBV30 with TRBJ2-7; 7 bases are a match to TRBD2. Germline values: CDR1 GTSNPN, CDR2 SVGIG (reference sequence). The CDR3 totals 12 residues. The trim removed 4 bases at V and 4 bases at J, leaving 4 bases unmatched.

V gene TRBV20-1 combines with J gene TRBJ1-2; maybe TRBD1 (5 bases). The ends were cut back, 6 bases at V and 2 bases at J, with 10 bases in the middle. The germline V gene encodes CDR1 DFQATT and CDR2 SNEGSKA (reference sequence). The CDR3 loop spans 12 amino acids. In nucleotides, the CDR3 is TGCAGTGCCCTGGGGGGGAACTATGGCTACACCTTC. It translates to CSALGGNYGYTF.

This clonotype was seen at least ten times. This chain connects TRBV9 to TRBJ2-7; 8 nucleotides match TRBD1. The trim removed 4 bases at V and 2 bases at J, leaving 2 bases unmatched. The germline CDR1 and CDR2 sequences are SGDLS and YYNGEE. The CDR3 has 13 amino acids. Here the CDR3 reads CASSPQGAYEQYF. The CDR3 bases are TGTGCCAGCAGCCCACAGGGGGCCTACGAGCAGTACTTC.

The chain combines TRBV20-1 with TRBJ2-5, with D perhaps assigned TRBD1 or TRBD2 (5 bases each). This CDR3 is 17 amino acids long. Between the trimmed V and J ends, which lost 2 bases and 5 bases, there was a span of 24 bases. In germline, CDR1 is DFQATT, CDR2 SNEGSKA (reference sequence). The CDR3 bases are TGCAGTGCTAGAAATTGGCAGGTCACACTTTGGGGGGAGACCCAGTACTTC. Its translation: CSARNWQVTLWGETQYF.

This clonotype appeared many times. V is TRBV15 and J is TRBJ2-2; 9 bases are shared with TRBD2. The J segment lost 3 bases and the V segment lost 2 bases, leaving 7 bases of the junction unmatched. Germline V gives CDR1 LNHNV, CDR2 YYDKDF (reference sequence). The CDR3 is 17 amino acids. Here the CDR3 reads CATSRSYSGGYTGELFF. The DNA of the CDR3 is TGTGCCACCAGCAGATCGTATAGCGGGGGCTACACCGGGGAGCTGTTTTTT.